This TCR beta chain emerged from a study of blood T cell repertoires in COVID-19. In the authors' workflow: Nucleated cell number was recorded as an estimate derived from reference gene primer amplification. Libraries were prepared by immunoSEQ multiplex PCR; TCRdb keeps only in-frame clonotypes and omits some of them. V and J calls and clone size follow that table, whereas D and trimming were derived from the DNA. The sample carries 250,000 to 350,000 clones, around 85% recorded once. Germline V CDR1 and CDR2: KGHSH, LQKENI. V shed 1 base and J shed 1 base, with 11 bases lying between them. This CDR3 region has 16 residues.

The V gene is TRBV18, the J gene TRBJ2-1; perhaps TRBD1 as D (6 bases). The TCR sequence derives from a woman aged 45-60 years who had recovered from COVID-19. The sample comprised PBMCs or T cells enriched from blood (not recorded which). CDR3 sequence reads: CASSPLDSGSYNEQFF. The CDR3 DNA follows: TGTGCCAGCTCACCACTGGACAGCGGTTCCTACAATGAGCAGTTCTTC.